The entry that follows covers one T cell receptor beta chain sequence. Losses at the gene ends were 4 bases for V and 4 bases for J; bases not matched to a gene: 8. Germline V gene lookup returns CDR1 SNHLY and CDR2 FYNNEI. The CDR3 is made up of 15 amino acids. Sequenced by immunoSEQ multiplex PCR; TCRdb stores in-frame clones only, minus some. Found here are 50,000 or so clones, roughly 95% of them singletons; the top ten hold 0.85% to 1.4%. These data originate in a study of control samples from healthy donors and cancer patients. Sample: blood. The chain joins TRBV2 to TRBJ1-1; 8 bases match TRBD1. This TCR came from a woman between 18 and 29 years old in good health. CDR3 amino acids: CASSAAGGRGTEAFF. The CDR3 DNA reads TGTGCCAGCAGTGCAGCAGGGGGCCGTGGCACTGAAGCTTTCTTT.